The TCR beta chain described here comes from a study of shared clonotypes between healthy human individuals. The repertoire was sequenced with immunoSEQ multiplex PCR; TCRdb's copy has only in-frame clones and lacks some. This sample has around 2.1 million clones, with roughly 91% found just once. Germline assignment: CDR1 SNHLY and CDR2 FYNNEI. Unmatched junction bases numbered 2, after V lost 6 bases and J lost 3 bases. The CDR3 runs to 13 residues. Selected positively for CCR7 and CD45RO-negative, naive CD8 cells excluded terminally differentiated effector memory CD45RA+ cells. The gene calls are TRBV2 and TRBJ2-7, with 10 positions matching TRBD1. The sequence was collected from a man aged 18-30 years in good health. Some clones in this sample may be carry-over from other donors' samples. Source material: naive CD8+ T cells from PBMCs. CDR3 nucleotide sequence: TGTGCCAGCAGGGGACAGGGGAGCTACGAGCAGTACTTC. Encoded protein: CASRGQGSYEQYF.